Here is one T cell receptor (beta chain) with its context. These data originate in a study of shared T cell receptors in the human thymus. The CDR3 is 16 amino acids. The germline V gene has CDR1 MNHNS and CDR2 SASEGT. V was trimmed by 2 bases and J by 0 bases, leaving 14 bases between them. Assay: immunoSEQ multiplex PCR; the TCRdb copy retains only in-frame clones and omits some. The data contain about 660,000 clones, over 75% of them singletons. These data were also filed under a second study, of human thymus T cells.

Sequencing input: thymocytes. This receptor was obtained from a boy in the first two years of life with a congenital heart defect. The chain uses TRBV6-1 and TRBJ2-7; possibly TRBD2 for D (5 bases). The CDR3 protein is CASSESVRAFSYEQYF. The CDR3 bases are TGTGCCAGCAGTGAATCGGTGCGGGCGTTCTCCTACGAGCAGTACTTC.